A single sample is the source of the 15 T cell receptor beta chains below, sequenced in a study of cytomegalovirus exposure and HLA in healthy donors (dated by TCRdb to the late 2010s). Library construction relied on the immunoSEQ multiplex PCR assay. For the multiplex PCR, a mixture combining 60 forward primers for TCR Vbeta segments and 13 reverse primers for TCR Jbeta segments was used. This immuneACCESS table, as held by TCRdb, lists in-frame sequences with V and J called but not all clones. Of the missing ones, under half trace to an unresolved V gene in checked studies; the others have no known cause. The record for this sample contains roughly 120,000 clones. The ten largest clones add up to less than 3% of the sample. The specimen sequenced was PBMCs. These receptors were obtained from a man aged 25-45 years in good health and CMV-seronegative.

CDR3 loop: CAWRPSGFLPLSYEQYF. The DNA of the CDR3 is TGTGCCTGGAGACCCAGCGGGTTCCTCCCTTTATCCTACGAGCAGTACTTC. J is TRBJ2-7 and V is TRBV30; possible D gene TRBD2, 6 bases. CDR3 length: 17 residues. Trimming left V 3 bases short and J 1 base short, with 22 bases between. In germline, CDR1 is GTSNPN, CDR2 SVGIG (reference sequence).

V and J are TRBV28 and TRBJ1-1; tentatively, D is TRBD1 (5 bases). There are 14 residues in the CDR3. Trimming pared 6 bases from V and 5 bases from J, leaving 16 bases between. The germline V gene encodes CDR1 MDHEN and CDR2 SYDVKM. CDR3: CASSRFGGRTEAFF. The CDR3 region has the DNA TGTGCCAGCAGCCGCTTCGGGGGAAGGACTGAAGCTTTCTTT.

The chain combines TRBV4-3 with TRBJ2-7; 8 bases agree with TRBD2. CDR1 and CDR2 from the germline V gene are LGHNA and YSLEER. V shed 2 bases, J shed 3 bases, and the junction held 9 bases outside the gene matches. This CDR3 has 16 residues. The CDR3 nucleotides are TGCGCCAGCAGCCAACTAAACGGGGGGGTGAGCTACGAGCAGTACTTC. Its translation is CASSQLNGGVSYEQYF.

The gene calls are TRBV5-4 and TRBJ2-3; TRBD1 matches 7 bases. CDR3 length: 14 residues. Germline trimming cut 4 bases from V and 2 bases from J; bases unmatched to any gene: 4. Germline CDR1 is SGHNT and CDR2 is YYREEE (reference sequence). CDR3 nucleotides: TGTGCCAGCAGCCCTGAGGGGGCCACAGATACGCAGTATTTT. The encoded protein is CASSPEGATDTQYF.

The chain links TRBV7-9 to TRBJ2-1; 12 bases map to TRBD2. Unmatched junction bases numbered 5, after V lost 3 bases and J lost 2 bases. The germline V gene encodes CDR1 SEHNR and CDR2 FQNEAQ (reference sequence). CDR3 length: 17 amino acids. The CDR3 sequence is CASSLGGLAGTYNEQFF. The CDR3 DNA follows: TGTGCCAGCAGCTTGGGGGGACTAGCGGGCACCTACAATGAGCAGTTCTTC.

The rearrangement uses TRBV4-1 and TRBJ2-6; D remains unclear. Germline V gives CDR1 MGHRA, CDR2 YSYEKL. This CDR3 is built from 16 residues. The ends were cut back, 0 bases at V and 2 bases at J, with 8 bases in the middle. CDR3 bases: TGCGCCAGCAGCCAAGATTCCAGCGCTGGGGCCAACGTCCTGACTTTC. Its protein product is CASSQDSSAGANVLTF.

CDR3 sequence reads: CASSALTVKGTEAFF. As DNA, the CDR3 is TGTGCCAGCAGCGCGCTGACAGTTAAAGGGACTGAAGCTTTCTTT. The rearrangement links TRBV5-6 to TRBJ1-1; TRBD1 might be the D (5 bases). This CDR3 contains 15 residues. V was clipped by 4 bases and J by 5 bases, with 18 bases between them. Germline V gene sequence: CDR1 SGHDT, CDR2 YYEEEE. The full variable domain, in which reference TRBV5-6 and TRBJ1-1 provide the parts outside the CDR3, is DAGVTQSPTHLIKTRGQQVTLRCSPKSGHDTVSWYQQALGQGPQFIFQYYEEEERQRGNFPDRFSGHQFPNYSSELNVNALLLGDSALYLCASSALTVKGTEAFFGQGTRLTVV.

V is TRBV2 and J is TRBJ2-1, with D perhaps TRBD2 (5 bases). Trimming left V 7 bases short and J 2 bases short, with 12 bases between. The germline V gene encodes CDR1 SNHLY and CDR2 FYNNEI. The CDR3 consists of 14 residues. CDR3 amino acids: CASIEGRAYNEQFF. CDR3 DNA: TGTGCCAGCATCGAGGGCAGAGCCTACAATGAGCAGTTCTTC.

The chain links TRBV4-3 to TRBJ2-7, with TRBD1 matching over 10 bases. V was clipped by 0 bases and J by 4 bases; unmatched bases: 9. Germline CDR1 and CDR2: LGHNA and YSLEER. The CDR3 sequence is 17 residues long. The CDR3 nucleotides are TGCGCCAGCAGCCAAGAGTTGGACAGGGGGGTTATGTACGAGCAGTACTTC. As protein: CASSQELDRGVMYEQYF.

The chain has TRBV30 and TRBJ1-1, with 7 bases aligning to TRBD1. Per the germline V gene, CDR1 is GTSNPN and CDR2 is SVGIG (reference sequence). The length of the CDR3 is 12 residues. Losses at the gene ends were 5 bases for V and 4 bases for J; bases not matched to a gene: 4. The CDR3 DNA sequence: TGTGCCTGGGCCACAGGGGCCACTGAAGCTTTCTTT. It codes for CAWATGATEAFF.

This chain links TRBV15 with TRBJ1-4; no definite D call. The germline V gene has CDR1 LNHNV and CDR2 YYDKDF (reference sequence). The CDR3 runs 14 residues. Trimming stripped 0 bases from V and 6 bases from J, with 8 bases between. The CDR3 loop reads CATSRELQDEKLFF. The CDR3 coding sequence is TGTGCCACCAGCAGAGAGCTTCAGGATGAAAAACTGTTTTTT.

This sequence joins TRBV28 and TRBJ1-2; D not certain. V was cut by 6 bases and J by 5 bases, with 13 bases left in between. The V gene's germline CDR1 is MDHEN and CDR2 SYDVKM. There are 13 residues in the CDR3. CDR3 sequence (DNA): TGTGCCAGCAGCTCCCGACTCCTATATGGCTACACCTTC. The encoded protein is CASSSRLLYGYTF.

The rearrangement links TRBV2 to TRBJ2-5, with a tentative D call TRBD2 (6 bases). Germline-derived CDR1 and CDR2 are SNHLY and FYNNEI. Trimming shortened V by 4 bases and J by 4 bases, and 13 bases separated the two germline ends. The CDR3 runs 14 residues. Written as DNA, the CDR3 is TGTGCCAGCAGTGGAAGAGGGACTCCAGAGACCCAGTACTTC. Its protein is CASSGRGTPETQYF.

The rearrangement uses TRBV15 and TRBJ2-3; 7 bases fit TRBD2. With 1 base clipped from V and 4 bases from J, the junction kept 8 bases outside the gene matches. Germline V gene sequence: CDR1 LNHNV, CDR2 YYDKDF (reference sequence). The CDR3 totals 16 residues. The CDR3 here is CATSRVSGSGADTQYF. In DNA, the CDR3 is TGTGCCACCAGCAGAGTTAGCGGGTCCGGCGCAGATACGCAGTATTTT.

The J gene is TRBJ1-4, the V gene TRBV7-9, with 9 bases aligning to TRBD1. Germline V gene sequence: CDR1 SEHNR, CDR2 FQNEAQ (reference sequence). The CDR3 has 14 amino acids. With V trimmed by 3 bases and J by 5 bases, 1 base remained unmatched. CDR3 DNA: TGTGCCAGCAGCTTGACAGGGGGGAATGAAAAACTGTTTTTT. Translation: CASSLTGGNEKLFF. Supplemented by reference TRBV7-9 and TRBJ1-4, the full variable domain reads DTGVSQNPRHKITKRGQNVTFRCDPISEHNRLYWYRQTLGQGPEFLTYFQNEAQLEKSRLLSDRFSAERPKGSFSTLEIQRTEQGDSAMYLCASSLTGGNEKLFFGSGTQLSVL.